Described below is a single TCR beta chain sequence and its context. The CDR3 covers 10 residues. V dropped 5 bases and J dropped 8 bases, with 6 bases sitting between them. Combined were second doses at about 4 or about 12 weeks. Assay: immunoSEQ multiplex PCR; the TCRdb copy retains only in-frame clones and omits some. The sample records some 150,000 clones, roughly 86% being singletons. These data belong to a study of T cell responses to AZD1222 COVID-19 vaccine. The sequence derives from an adult who received the AZD1222 COVID-19 vaccine. The chain links TRBV12-3 or TRBV12-4 to TRBJ1-1, with D unclear. The material sequenced was peripheral blood, taken 28 days after the second AZD1222 dose. The CDR3 reads CASSLTEAFF. CDR3 sequence (DNA): TGTGCCAGCAGTCTGACAGAAGCTTTCTTT.